The 23 T cell receptor beta chains listed next were all sequenced from one sample in a study of cytomegalovirus exposure and HLA in healthy donors. A multiplex PCR was run with 60 Vbeta primers and 13 Jbeta primers. This table comes from immunoSEQ multiplex PCR, and its TCRdb copy is limited to in-frame clones, with some not included. The sample records approximately 110,000 clones, 76% being singletons. The material sequenced was PBMCs. Every receptor here comes from a man in his forties in good health and CMV-seropositive.

The V and J genes are TRBV6-5 and TRBJ2-7, with TRBD1 matching over 9 bases. The CDR3 extends over 15 amino acids. The V and J ends lost 6 bases and 2 bases, in that order; junction bases with no gene match: 8. CDR1 and CDR2 (germline): MNHEY, SVGAGI. CDR3: CASRETGGATYEQYF. The CDR3 DNA sequence: TGTGCCAGCAGAGAAACAGGGGGCGCGACCTACGAGCAGTACTTC.

The chain links TRBV28 to TRBJ1-1; D is uncertain. The CDR3 length is 15 residues. The V and J ends lost 4 bases and 1 base respectively, with 13 bases between them. Germline lookup yields CDR1 MDHEN and CDR2 SYDVKM. This CDR3 is CASSSPGIPNTEAFF. For the CDR3, the DNA is TGTGCCAGCAGTTCCCCCGGGATACCGAACACTGAAGCTTTCTTT.

For this clone: Lacking the conserved final phenylalanine or tryptophan, this CDR3 likely reflects a read error. The limits of the CDR3 on the DNA are not certain, so only TCRdb's listed CDR3 is given. The chain links TRBV7-8 to TRBJ1-2; the DNA was not compared with TRBD1, the D call given in the table. CDR1 is SGHVS, CDR2 FQNEAQ, per germline. Counting both end residues, the CDR3 totals 17 amino acids. Here the CDR3 reads CASSLRGTGVVESVTSI.

This clone was counted between two and nine times. The genes are TRBV30 and TRBJ2-1; TRBD1 is a possible D gene (5 bases). This CDR3 is 14 amino acids long. Germline assignment: CDR1 GTSNPN and CDR2 SVGIG (reference sequence). V lost 0 bases, J lost 12 bases, and 18 bases lay in between. CDR3 sequence (DNA): TGTGCCTGGAGTGTTACAGGTTTAGCAACTGTGCAGTTCTTC. Translation: CAWSVTGLATVQFF.

The chain is built from TRBV21-1 and TRBJ2-7; TRBD2, the D gene given by the table, was not confirmed from the DNA. TRBV21-1 is labeled a pseudogene. This CDR3 is built from 15 residues. Here the CDR3 reads CASSRTSGRVREQYF. DNA of the CDR3: TGTGCCAGCAGCAGGACTAGCGGGAGGGTACGTGAGCAGTACTTC.

V gene TRBV6-1 combines with J gene TRBJ2-7; 8 nucleotides match TRBD1. The CDR3 length is 12 residues. Trimming took 6 bases from V and 2 from J; bases not matched to a gene: 0. CDR1 MNHNS and CDR2 SASEGT come from the germline V gene. The CDR3 sequence: CASRDRAYEQYF. DNA for the CDR3: TGTGCCAGCAGGGACAGGGCCTACGAGCAGTACTTC.

This clone was picked up a small number of times. The V and J genes are TRBV7-3 and TRBJ2-3; possibly TRBD2 for D (5 bases). Germline V gives CDR1 SGHTA, CDR2 FQGTGA. This CDR3 spans 14 amino acids. V lost 0 bases and J lost 1, with 5 bases in between. The CDR3 nucleotides are TGTGCCAGCAGCTTAACGCGGGGCACAGATACGCAGTATTTT. This sequence encodes CASSLTRGTDTQYF.

The V call is TRBV10-3, the J call TRBJ1-1; D possibly corresponds to TRBD1 (5 bases). This CDR3 contains 16 residues. V shed 7 bases and J shed 0 bases, with 18 bases lying between them. The germline V gene has CDR1 ENHRY and CDR2 SYGVKD. The CDR3 DNA reads TGTGCCATCACCAGGGTTTGGAGATCCATGAACACTGAAGCTTTCTTT. Protein sequence: CAITRVWRSMNTEAFF.

The genes are TRBV7-9 and TRBJ2-5; 8 nucleotides line up with TRBD1. The J call may be incorrect, as the DNA end agrees better with TRBJ2-7. This CDR3 spans 12 amino acids. The V gene's germline CDR1 is SEHNR and CDR2 FQNEAQ (reference sequence). This CDR3 is CASSGQGGEQYF. The CDR3 DNA reads TGTGCCAGCAGCGGACAGGGCGGCGAGCAGTACTTC.

The chain combines TRBV6-6 with TRBJ2-7; D call uncertain. Germline assignment: CDR1 MNHNY and CDR2 SVGAGI (reference sequence). CDR3 length equals 12 residues. Trimming removed 5 bases from V and 8 bases from J, with 13 bases in between. As DNA, the CDR3 is TGTGCCAGCAGTCCCCCTTCCAGTAAGCAGTACTTC. It translates to CASSPPSSKQYF.

The CDR3 loop reads CASSLGTGSTGELFF. For the CDR3, the DNA is TGTGCCAGCAGCTTGGGGACAGGGTCGACCGGGGAGCTGTTTTTT. The rearrangement uses TRBV7-3 and TRBJ2-2, with TRBD1 matching over 9 bases. Germline trimming cut 3 bases from V and 5 bases from J; bases unmatched to any gene: 4. The CDR3 covers 15 residues. Germline values: CDR1 SGHTA, CDR2 FQGTGA.

J is TRBJ2-7 and V is TRBV9, with TRBD1 as a possible D gene (6 bases). V was cut by 3 bases and J by 1 base, with 14 bases left in between. In germline, CDR1 is SGDLS, CDR2 YYNGEE. The CDR3 loop spans 15 amino acids. This CDR3 reads CASSGGVGQSYEQYF. The CDR3 DNA reads TGTGCCAGCAGCGGTGGCGTCGGACAGTCCTACGAGCAGTACTTC.

The chain employs TRBV7-2 and TRBJ1-3; weak D call: TRBD1 (6 bases). The CDR3 is 16 amino acids. The germline V gene has CDR1 SGHTA and CDR2 FQGNSA. The ends were cut back, 5 bases at V and 0 bases at J, with 14 bases in the middle. The CDR3 spells CASSPGPRGSGNTIYF. For the CDR3, the DNA is TGTGCCAGCAGCCCAGGTCCCAGGGGCTCTGGAAACACCATATATTTT.

The rearrangement links TRBV4-2 to TRBJ2-2, with 9 nucleotides matching TRBD1. CDR3 length: 16 amino acids. Unmatched junction bases numbered 9, after V lost 0 bases and J lost 10 bases. The germline CDR1 and CDR2 sequences are LGHNA and YNFKEQ. The CDR3 protein is CASSQDTGTGSPELFF. The CDR3 coding sequence is TGTGCCAGCAGCCAAGACACCGGGACAGGGAGCCCGGAGCTGTTTTTT.

This chain uses TRBV7-2 with TRBJ2-1; D is unresolved. The CDR3 has 13 residues. The germline V gene encodes CDR1 SGHTA and CDR2 FQGNSA. The ends were cut back, 4 bases at V and 6 bases at J, with 10 bases in the middle. This CDR3 reads CASSWSLFNEQFF. The DNA for the CDR3 is TGTGCCAGCAGCTGGAGCCTCTTCAATGAGCAGTTCTTC.

V and J are TRBV2 and TRBJ2-7; maybe TRBD2 (5 bases). The V gene lost 6 bases and the J gene lost 0 bases, with 12 bases spanning the gap. The CDR3 runs to 14 residues. Germline V gene sequence: CDR1 SNHLY, CDR2 FYNNEI. CDR3 bases: TGTGCCAGCAGACGACCGGGGAGCTCCTACGAGCAGTACTTC. It codes for CASRRPGSSYEQYF. The entire variable domain, with the rest obtained from reference TRBV2 and TRBJ2-7, is as follows: EPEVTQTPSHQVTQMGQEVILRCVPISNHLYFYWYRQILGQKVEFLVSFYNNEISEKSEIFDDQFSVERPDGSNFTLKIRSTKLEDSAMYFCASRRPGSSYEQYFGPGTRLTVT.

This clone appeared a few times. The chain combines TRBV7-2 with TRBJ2-5; 12 bases map to TRBD2. Germline V lookup: CDR1 SGHTA, CDR2 FQGNSA. This CDR3 region has 18 residues. V was pared by 3 bases and J by 1 base, with 9 bases of the junction left unmatched. Here the CDR3 DNA reads TGTGCCAGCAGCTTTATCACTAAGACTAGCGGGGGCCAAGAGACCCAGTACTTC. Its protein product is CASSFITKTSGGQETQYF.

V and J are TRBV5-1 and TRBJ2-2; tentative D call: TRBD1 (6 bases). V was clipped by 0 bases and J by 5 bases, with 11 bases between them. Per the germline V gene, CDR1 is SGHRS and CDR2 is YFSETQ. This CDR3 region has 15 residues. CDR3 sequence (DNA): TGCGCCAGCAGCTTGGCGGCAGGGGTAACCGGGGAGCTGTTTTTT. It codes for CASSLAAGVTGELFF.

The chain has TRBV7-3 and TRBJ1-2, with TRBD1 matching over 9 bases. The V segment lost 0 bases and the J segment 3 bases; nucleotides outside the gene matches: 2. The CDR3 sequence is 15 residues long. The germline V gene has CDR1 SGHTA and CDR2 FQGTGA. CDR3: CASSLTGQGDYGYTF. The CDR3 region has the DNA TGTGCCAGCAGCTTAACGGGACAGGGCGACTATGGCTACACCTTC.

V gene TRBV2 combines with J gene TRBJ2-1, with 9 bases matching TRBD1. CDR3 size: 13 residues. Per germline, CDR1 SNHLY and CDR2 FYNNEI. V shed 4 bases and J 8 bases; nucleotides not matched to a gene: 3. The CDR3 DNA sequence: TGTGCCAGCAGTGTGGACAGGGGAGATGAGCAGTTCTTC. Protein product: CASSVDRGDEQFF.

The chain links TRBV30 to TRBJ1-5; 7 bases agree with TRBD1. The CDR3 is 13 amino acids. CDR1 is GTSNPN and CDR2 is SVGIG in the germline V gene (reference sequence). V was pared by 3 bases and J by 4 bases, with 3 bases of the junction left unmatched. This CDR3 reads CAWRQGRNQPQHF. CDR3 bases: TGTGCCTGGAGACAGGGGAGAAATCAGCCCCAGCATTTT.

The chain recombines TRBV5-4 with TRBJ2-7; 8 bases agree with TRBD1. J lost 0 bases, V lost 4 bases, and 6 bases had no gene match. Germline values: CDR1 SGHNT, CDR2 YYREEE (reference sequence). The length of the CDR3 is 15 residues. CDR3 protein: CASSVDRGYSYEQYF. CDR3 bases: TGTGCCAGCAGCGTAGACAGGGGATACTCCTACGAGCAGTACTTC.

The rearrangement joins TRBV4-1 to TRBJ1-4, with unresolved D. Trimming took off 1 base at V and 8 bases at J, with 11 bases between the two ends. CDR3 size: 14 residues. Germline V gene data show CDR1 as MGHRA and CDR2 as YSYEKL. CDR3 sequence: CASSQVIGEEKLFF. As DNA, the CDR3 is TGCGCCAGCAGCCAAGTTATCGGGGAAGAAAAACTGTTTTTT.